The TCR beta chain under discussion was sequenced for a study of T cells after yellow fever vaccination. General study results and limits: The study found a weaker secondary response that peaked faster, day 5 versus 15. Clonotypes found in both CD4 and CD8 compartments made up a small share. Booster samples showed a return of most primary-vaccination clones (roughly 96% CD4, 88% CD8).

5'RACE template switching added a universal primer site and UMIs to TCR cDNA. TCRdb independently ran MiXCR on the 5' RACE reads; one entry per CDR3 protein. The data show approximately 300,000 distinct CDR3 sequences, with about 11% seen just once and 3% to 4% held by the top ten. This clonotype was seen a few times. The antigen remains undetermined. Per the germline V gene, CDR1 is SGDLS and CDR2 is YYNGEE. Trimming removed 0 bases at V and 0 bases at J, with 5 bases between. This CDR3 region has 14 residues. The chain carries TRBV9 and TRBJ2-3; no firm D call. Material: CD4+ T cells sorted from PBMCs, obtained 45 days after the yellow fever booster vaccination. The sequence was collected from a man younger than 30 who received the YFV17D yellow fever vaccine. This CDR3 reads CASSVDWSTDTQYF. CDR3 DNA: TGTGCCAGCAGCGTAGACTGGAGCACAGATACGCAGTATTTT.